Sequencing of this TCR beta chain was carried out in a study of breast tumors, draining lymph nodes, adjacent tissues. Study-wide findings and caveats: Tumor TCR diversity was below lymph nodes but above nontumor tissue. Findings are consistent with lymph node origin and intratumoral expansion of most tumor T cells. Tumor T cell lymph node origin was a supported hypothesis, not proven. Tumor and nontumor repertoires were significantly more similar in luminal-like than in basal-like breast cancer.

TCRdb redid the calling of the multiplex PCR reads with MiXCR, one entry per CDR3 protein. This table has about 130,000 distinct CDR3 sequences, around 20% appearing once. The lymph nodes were axillary draining lymph nodes from breast cancer patients. For this clonotype: Its cognate antigen is unknown. Being one base from a much bigger clone, this may be a read error.

The material sequenced was axillary lymph node tissue. The origin of this receptor is a female donor with breast cancer. Some clones in this sample may be carry-over from other donors' samples.

The CDR3 protein is CAGSYYGTGSTGELFF. Written as DNA, the CDR3 is TGTGCCGGCAGTTACTACGGGACAGGGAGCACCGGGGAGCTGTTTTTT. J is TRBJ2-2 and V is TRBV6-5, with 9 nucleotides matching TRBD1. CDR3 length: 16 amino acids. The V gene's germline CDR1 is MNHEY and CDR2 SVGAGI.